One sample yielded the 27 T cell receptor beta chains listed below, sequenced in a study of blood T cell repertoires in COVID-19. TCRdb's copy holds only in-frame clones and misses some; the assay was immunoSEQ multiplex PCR. The sample has over 45,000 clones; roughly 70% are singletons. Sequences were obtained from peripheral blood. Receptor source: a woman aged 45-60 years with active or convalescent COVID-19.

This chain joins TRBV12-3 or TRBV12-4 and TRBJ1-5; D is unclear. The ends were cut back, 6 bases at V and 9 bases at J, with 12 bases in the middle. The CDR3 is 12 residues long. The CDR3 coding sequence is TGTGCCAGCAGGTATCCCCCGGGGCCCCAGCATTTT. Translated, it gives CASRYPPGPQHF.

The chain joins TRBV5-1 to TRBJ1-4; 9 nucleotides match TRBD1. CDR3 length: 17 residues. Germline loops: CDR1 SGHRS, CDR2 YFSETQ. V dropped 6 bases and J dropped 0; count of bases not matched to a gene: 9. CDR3 loop: CASIEYRGLATNEKLFF. DNA of the CDR3: TGCGCCAGCATCGAATACAGGGGGCTCGCAACTAATGAAAAACTGTTTTTT.

The genes are TRBV2 and TRBJ1-2; 9 bases agree with TRBD1. The length of the CDR3 is 15 residues. Germline loops: CDR1 SNHLY, CDR2 FYNNEI. Trimming removed 3 bases from V and 1 base from J; junction bases left unmatched: 3. Here the CDR3 reads CASSDRDRDNYGYTF. CDR3 sequence (DNA): TGTGCCAGCAGTGACCGGGACAGGGATAACTATGGCTACACCTTC.

The genes are TRBV13 and TRBJ2-7, with no clear D. The CDR3 is 14 amino acids. Trimming stripped 1 base from V and 0 bases from J, with 7 bases between. Germline loops: CDR1 PRHDT, CDR2 FYEKMQ (reference sequence). The CDR3 sequence: CASSLVTNSYEQYF. CDR3 DNA: TGTGCCAGCAGCTTAGTGACAAACTCCTACGAGCAGTACTTC.

Many counts were recorded for this clone. CDR3 nucleotide sequence: TGTGCCAGCAGCCCCGCGAACAGGGATATGTTGGATTCACCCCTCCACTTT. Translation gives CASSPANRDMLDSPLHF. This sequence joins TRBV13 and TRBJ1-6; maybe TRBD1 (6 bases). This CDR3 is built from 17 residues. Germline V lookup: CDR1 PRHDT, CDR2 FYEKMQ (reference sequence). Trimming cost V 5 bases and J 8 bases, with 22 bases left between them.

This clone has just a few counts. The chain carries TRBV5-1 and TRBJ2-1, with TRBD2 matching over 12 bases. Per the germline V gene, CDR1 is SGHRS and CDR2 is YFSETQ. V lost 0 bases, J lost 8 bases, and 6 bases stayed unmatched. This CDR3 contains 16 residues. The CDR3 spells CASSLGPSGRGYEQFF. CDR3 in DNA: TGCGCCAGCAGCTTGGGGCCTAGCGGGAGGGGATATGAGCAGTTCTTC. The complete variable domain, with remaining parts taken from reference TRBV5-1 and TRBJ2-1, reads KAGVTQTPRYLIKTRGQQVTLSCSPISGHRSVSWYQQTPGQGLQFLFEYFSETQRNKGNFPGRFSGRQFSNSRSEMNVSTLELGDSALYLCASSLGPSGRGYEQFFGPGTRLTVL.

The sample holds a few counts of this clone. The chain is built from TRBV11-2 and TRBJ1-2; 7 nucleotides match TRBD1. The V segment lost 4 bases and the J segment 5 bases; nucleotides outside the gene matches: 4. Germline CDR1 SGHAT, CDR2 FQNNGV. CDR3 size: 13 residues. Here the CDR3 reads CASSSGTVYGYTF. CDR3 nucleotides: TGTGCCAGCAGCTCGGGGACAGTTTATGGCTACACCTTC.

This clone occurred a few times. CDR3 loop: CASSDWTGGYGYTF. The CDR3 bases are TGTGCCAGCAGTGACTGGACAGGGGGCTATGGCTACACCTTC. This sequence joins TRBV25-1 and TRBJ1-2; 10 nucleotides match TRBD1. Germline CDR1 MGHDK, CDR2 SYGVNS. There are 14 residues in the CDR3. V was clipped by 3 bases and J by 4 bases; unmatched bases: 2.

The chain uses TRBV9 and TRBJ2-7; perhaps TRBD2 as D (7 bases). The V end was cut by 4 bases, the J end by 5 bases, with 19 bases between. This CDR3 has 15 residues. In germline, CDR1 is SGDLS, CDR2 YYNGEE. CDR3 sequence (DNA): TGTGCCAGCAGCCCCTACGACGGGGGGCCTAACGAGCAGTACTTC. As protein: CASSPYDGGPNEQYF.

This clone was found once. The V call is TRBV7-9, the J call TRBJ2-1; tentatively, D is TRBD1 (6 bases). V was clipped by 7 bases and J by 5 bases, with 18 bases between them. Per the germline V gene, CDR1 is SEHNR and CDR2 is FQNEAQ (reference sequence). This CDR3 comprises 15 residues. The DNA of the CDR3 is TGTGCCAGCATGCACTCAGGGGCCACGAACAATGAGCAGTTCTTC. This codes for CASMHSGATNNEQFF.

The table lists this clone with a few counts. This chain connects TRBV5-4 to TRBJ2-7, with a possible D match to TRBD2 (6 bases). The germline CDR1 and CDR2 sequences are SGHNT and YYREEE (reference sequence). V was clipped by 0 bases and J by 5 bases, with 21 bases between them. The CDR3 totals 17 residues. CDR3 amino acids: CASSLGAPRGVRDEQYF. CDR3 nucleotides: TGTGCCAGCAGCTTGGGGGCCCCTCGCGGGGTGAGGGACGAGCAGTACTTC.

The V call is TRBV19, the J call TRBJ1-5; no firm D call. Between the trimmed V and J ends, which lost 3 bases and 5 bases, there was a span of 8 bases. CDR3 length: 13 residues. Germline CDR1 is LNHDA and CDR2 is SQIVND (reference sequence). The DNA of the CDR3 is TGTGCCAGTAGTATGATGGGAGATCAGCCCCAGCATTTT. Translation: CASSMMGDQPQHF.

The CDR3 DNA reads as TGTGCCAGTAGGTGGAGGAGCAATCAGCCCCAGCATTTT. Translating gives CASRWRSNQPQHF. The chain combines TRBV19 with TRBJ1-5; D gene uncertain. Looked up from germline, CDR1 is LNHDA and CDR2 is SQIVND (reference sequence). This CDR3 comprises 13 residues. The V gene lost 6 bases and the J gene lost 1 base, with 7 bases spanning the gap.

This chain connects TRBV27 to TRBJ2-7, with TRBD2 as a possible D gene (6 bases). Trimming stripped 4 bases from V and 4 bases from J, with 17 bases between. The CDR3 totals 15 residues. Germline V gene data show CDR1 as MNHEY and CDR2 as SMNVEV (reference sequence). The CDR3 sequence is CASSSRTLGGYEQYF. CDR3 bases: TGTGCCAGCAGTTCGCGGACTCTGGGGGGATACGAGCAGTACTTC.

CDR3 region: CASSRDRGFYEQYF. The CDR3 bases are TGTGCCAGCAGCCGGGACAGGGGTTTCTACGAGCAGTACTTC. This chain uses TRBV27 with TRBJ2-7; TRBD1 agrees at 10 bases. Germline CDR1 reads MNHEY; CDR2 reads SMNVEV (reference sequence). The CDR3 consists of 14 residues. The ends lost 6 bases at V and 3 bases at J; junction bases unmatched: 5.

The chain joins TRBV2 to TRBJ1-2; 8 bases are a match to TRBD1. J gave up 7 bases and V 2 bases, and 6 bases lay outside the gene matches. This CDR3 spans 14 amino acids. Germline V gene sequence: CDR1 SNHLY, CDR2 FYNNEI. This CDR3 is CASSEFQGAGGYTF. The CDR3 DNA follows: TGTGCCAGCAGTGAATTCCAGGGGGCGGGTGGCTACACCTTC.

This clone was detected a few times. The rearrangement joins TRBV18 to TRBJ2-4; TRBD1 is a possible D gene (6 bases). The V and J ends lost 3 bases and 9 bases respectively, with 24 bases between them. Germline V gene data show CDR1 as KGHSH and CDR2 as LQKENI. CDR3 length: 17 residues. CDR3 protein: CASSPRQVAGVSGIQYF. For the CDR3, the DNA is TGTGCCAGCTCACCTCGTCAAGTTGCAGGGGTATCAGGCATTCAGTACTTC.

The chain links TRBV12-3 or TRBV12-4 to TRBJ2-1; tentative D call: TRBD1 (5 bases). The CDR3 is 13 amino acids. The V end was cut by 2 bases, the J end by 3 bases, with 5 bases between. CDR3 coding DNA: TGTGCCAGCAGTTTAAGGGGCTACAATGAGCAGTTCTTC. It encodes CASSLRGYNEQFF.

The gene calls are TRBV7-9 and TRBJ1-2; 9 positions agree with TRBD1. The V gene's germline CDR1 is SEHNR and CDR2 FQNEAQ (reference sequence). The CDR3 contains 14 residues. The V gene end was trimmed by 5 bases and the J gene end by 6 bases; junction bases not matched to a gene: 7. CDR3 nucleotides: TGTGCCAGCAGCGAGACAGGGGGTATGGATGGCTACACCTTC. As protein: CASSETGGMDGYTF.

This sequence joins TRBV18 and TRBJ2-1, with 12 nucleotides matching TRBD2. In germline, CDR1 is KGHSH, CDR2 LQKENI. V was pared by 3 bases and J by 4 bases, with 4 bases of the junction left unmatched. The length of the CDR3 is 16 residues. The CDR3 spells CASSPFLAGGYNEQFF. The DNA of the CDR3 is TGTGCCAGCTCACCCTTTCTAGCGGGAGGGTACAATGAGCAGTTCTTC.

The V and J genes are TRBV5-5 and TRBJ2-2, with 7 bases identical to TRBD1. Germline-derived CDR1 and CDR2 are SGHKS and YYEKEE (reference sequence). V trimming: 2 bases; J trimming: 7 bases; junction bases outside the gene matches: 5. There are 14 residues in the CDR3. The CDR3 region has the DNA TGTGCCAGCAGCTTACAGGGGAAAATCGGGGAGCTGTTTTTT. Its translation: CASSLQGKIGELFF.

The chain is built from TRBV7-6 and TRBJ1-4, with 7 bases fitting TRBD1. Germline CDR1 reads SGHVS; CDR2 reads FNYEAQ. The CDR3 is made up of 16 amino acids. With 0 bases clipped from V and 4 bases from J, the junction kept 5 bases outside the gene matches. DNA for the CDR3: TGTGCCAGCAGCTTAGCGTTACAGGGGAATAATGAAAAACTGTTTTTT. It yields the protein CASSLALQGNNEKLFF.

This clone has a handful of counts. The chain carries TRBV7-9 and TRBJ2-3, with a weak D call TRBD1 (6 bases). Trimming shortened V by 5 bases and J by 5 bases, and 11 bases separated the two germline ends. CDR1 SEHNR and CDR2 FQNEAQ come from the germline V gene (reference sequence). This CDR3 is built from 13 residues. CDR3 DNA: TGTGCCAGCAGCATTTCACAGGGAGATACGCAGTATTTT. Translation gives CASSISQGDTQYF.

The gene calls are TRBV5-1 and TRBJ2-1; the match to TRBD2 covers 9 bases. Germline V gene lookup returns CDR1 SGHRS and CDR2 YFSETQ. The CDR3 has 14 amino acids. The ends lost 7 bases at V and 9 bases at J; junction bases unmatched: 11. DNA of the CDR3: TGCGCCAGCTCCGGGACTAGCAATTCCGTTGAGCAGTTCTTC. As protein: CASSGTSNSVEQFF.

In its sample, this clone was seen a few times. The chain uses TRBV7-2 and TRBJ1-2; D is ambiguous. CDR1 is SGHTA and CDR2 is FQGNSA in the germline V gene. V was pared by 3 bases and J by 5 bases, with 7 bases between. The CDR3 is made up of 12 amino acids. The CDR3 loop reads CASSFSVYGYTF. The CDR3 DNA reads as TGTGCCAGCAGCTTCTCAGTATATGGCTACACCTTC.

The chain couples TRBV5-1 to TRBJ2-6; D call uncertain. Deletions cut 2 bases from V and 2 bases from J, with 8 bases between. The CDR3 has 15 residues. Germline CDR1 SGHRS, CDR2 YFSETQ. CDR3 residues: CASSFGPTGANVLTF. The CDR3 bases are TGCGCCAGCAGCTTTGGGCCTACTGGGGCCAACGTCCTGACTTTC. The whole variable domain, remainder taken from reference TRBV5-1 and TRBJ2-6, is KAGVTQTPRYLIKTRGQQVTLSCSPISGHRSVSWYQQTPGQGLQFLFEYFSETQRNKGNFPGRFSGRQFSNSRSEMNVSTLELGDSALYLCASSFGPTGANVLTFGAGSRLTVL.

This clone appeared a single time. The chain couples TRBV2 to TRBJ2-4; D not resolved. Trimming removed 3 bases at V and 0 bases at J, with 9 bases between. The CDR3 runs 15 residues. From germline, CDR1 is SNHLY and CDR2 FYNNEI. The CDR3 region is CASSEQALAKNIQYF. The CDR3 DNA is TGTGCCAGCAGTGAGCAGGCCCTAGCCAAAAACATTCAGTACTTC.